This T cell receptor (beta chain) was captured by sequencing in a study of T cells in Graves' hyperthyroidism and ophthalmopathy. Notes on the study in general: Before onset, by a median of around 6.4 months, the model predicted ophthalmopathy.

V dropped 8 bases and J dropped 1 base, with 14 bases sitting between them. Per germline, CDR1 SNHLY and CDR2 FYNNEI. There are 15 residues in the CDR3. The table lists this clonotype with many counts. The antigen remains unidentified. Amplification targeted TCR beta CDR3 regions from RNA transcripts. The study used the HTBI primer set for a first-round RT-PCR of the TCR CDR3. TCRdb re-derived calls from the multiplex PCR reads in MiXCR, one entry per CDR3 protein. The sample has 700,000 to 950,000 distinct CDR3 sequences; about 35% are singletons. The chain links TRBV2 to TRBJ1-4; D not certain. Sequencing input: blood. The TCR was taken from a woman in her forties with Graves' hyperthyroidism. CDR3 residues: CASVLSEVTNEKLFF. CDR3 DNA: TGTGCCAGCGTCTTGAGTGAAGTAACTAATGAAAAACTGTTTTTT. The variable domain in full, with the rest retrieved from reference TRBV2 and TRBJ1-4, is EPEVTQTPSHQVTQMGQEVILRCVPISNHLYFYWYRQILGQKVEFLVSFYNNEISEKSEIFDDQFSVERPDGSNFTLKIRSTKLEDSAMYFCASVLSEVTNEKLFFGSGTQLSVL.